This TCR beta chain was identified during a study of blood T cell repertoires in COVID-19. Study-wide context: COVID-19 samples from acute and convalescent phases originated in the United States, Italy and Spain. PBMCs, B-cell-depleted T cells, or T cells provided the cDNA or gDNA that made up the material.

Study processing details: It was from reference gene primer amplification that nucleated cell counts were estimated. Profiled with immunoSEQ multiplex PCR; TCRdb holds only in-frame clones, not every one. That table is the source of V, J and clone size, and D and trimming were worked out from the DNA. Of approximately 100,000 clones in the sample, 84% were seen once. Germline V gives CDR1 LGHNA, CDR2 YSLEER. Trimming removed 1 base from V and 7 bases from J; junction bases left unmatched: 13. The CDR3 runs 17 residues. This clonotype was obtained from a man aged 55 to 70 with acute or convalescent COVID-19. The sample taken for sequencing was peripheral blood. The chain has TRBV4-3 and TRBJ2-3; 8 bases are shared with TRBD2. DNA for the CDR3: TGCGCCAGCAGCCAAGGTGTTGCGGGGGGTGCAATGTATACGCAGTATTTT. Protein: CASSQGVAGGAMYTQYF.